This TCR beta chain was captured in a study of beta chain features in type 1 diabetes. Findings and limits, study-wide: These data did not resolve whether HLA type affects TCRB rearrangement. Across all four CD4+ subsets, people with type 1 diabetes showed modestly shorter TCRB CDR3s. Naive, central memory and regulatory TCRB repertoires appeared more similar among patients than healthy donors.

Sequencing targeted expressed TCRB transcripts, as all isolated RNA had been reverse transcribed. The study sequenced naive, central memory and regulatory T cell samples to an average of around 3.5 million reads. Assay used: immunoSEQ multiplex PCR; TCRdb lists only in-frame clones, some missing. The table lists about 240,000 clones, 14% of them singletons. Germline CDR1 SGHAT, CDR2 FQNNGV. Trimming stripped 10 bases from V and 5 bases from J, with 17 bases between. This CDR3 has 13 residues. Of note for this clone: The antigen remains unidentified.

Sequenced: naive CD4+ T cells from blood. The V gene is TRBV11-2, the J gene TRBJ1-1, with a tentative D call TRBD1 (5 bases). The origin of this receptor is a man under 40 with type 1 diabetes. CDR3 bases: TGTGCCACAGCCTCCCAAGGGGTTACTGAAGCTTTCTTT. Translated, it gives CATASQGVTEAFF. Together with reference TRBV11-2 and TRBJ1-1, the CDR3 gives the full variable domain: EAGVAQSPRYKIIEKRQSVAFWCNPISGHATLYWYQQILGQGPKLLIQFQNNGVVDDSQLPKDRFSAERLKGVDSTLKIQPAKLEDSAVYLCATASQGVTEAFFGQGTRLTVV.